Following are 23 T cell receptor beta chains from one sample sequenced in a study of shared clonotypes between healthy human individuals. Data came from immunoSEQ multiplex PCR; TCRdb stores just in-frame clones and leaves some out. The table lists a few million clones, more than 80% of them singletons. Sequenced: naive CD4+ T cells from PBMCs. Indicated subset: CD45RA+ positively selected. Every receptor here comes from a man younger than 30 in good health. Some clones in this sample may be carry-over from other donors' samples.

This chain connects TRBV28 to TRBJ2-7; D is undetermined. V lost 7 bases and J 3 bases, leaving 13 bases between the germline ends. The V gene's germline CDR1 is MDHEN and CDR2 SYDVKM. The CDR3 consists of 13 residues. CDR3 residues: CASTKGLSYEQYF. In DNA, the CDR3 is TGTGCCAGCACCAAGGGTTTGAGCTACGAGCAGTACTTC.

V and J are TRBV7-9 and TRBJ2-7; D may be TRBD1 or TRBD2 (5 bases each). Germline CDR1 and CDR2: SEHNR and FQNEAQ (reference sequence). The CDR3 loop spans 14 amino acids. The V gene lost 2 bases and the J gene lost 7 bases, with 15 bases spanning the gap. The CDR3 is CASSLSGPWGEQYF. CDR3 DNA sequence: TGTGCCAGCAGCTTAAGTGGTCCTTGGGGGGAGCAGTACTTC.

Here the CDR3 reads CASSLAESNPYEQYF. In nucleotides, the CDR3 is TGCGCCAGCAGCTTAGCGGAGTCAAACCCCTACGAGCAGTACTTC. The chain recombines TRBV5-1 with TRBJ2-7, with TRBD2 as a possible D gene (5 bases). The V gene lost 2 bases and the J gene lost 2 bases, with 14 bases spanning the gap. Germline V lookup: CDR1 SGHRS, CDR2 YFSETQ. CDR3 length: 15 residues.

The chain links TRBV18 to TRBJ1-3, with unresolved D. The germline gives CDR1 KGHSH, CDR2 LQKENI. The CDR3 has 13 residues. Trimming removed 1 base at V and 8 bases at J, with 9 bases between. The DNA for the CDR3 is TGTGCCAGCTCACCACTAGACCTATACACCATATATTTT. Its protein is CASSPLDLYTIYF.

The J gene is TRBJ1-1, the V gene TRBV6-5, with D possibly being TRBD1 (6 bases). The CDR3 has 13 residues. Trimming left V 8 bases short and J 1 base short, with 11 bases between. CDR1 and CDR2 (germline): MNHEY, SVGAGI. The CDR3 nucleotides read TGTGCCAGCTACAAACAGGGGAACACTGAAGCTTTCTTT. Its protein product is CASYKQGNTEAFF.

CDR3 in amino acids: CASSLSSGGLYEQYF. The CDR3 coding sequence is TGTGCCAGCAGCTTGTCATCTGGGGGGCTCTACGAGCAGTACTTC. V and J are TRBV5-8 and TRBJ2-7, with D perhaps given as TRBD1 or TRBD2 (6 bases each). Germline V CDR1 and CDR2: SGHTS, YDEGEE. With 1 base removed from V and 3 bases from J, the gap between germline ends came to 14 bases. The CDR3 is made up of 15 amino acids.

This clone showed up just once. This sequence joins TRBV6-5 and TRBJ2-1, with 9 bases identical to TRBD2. Germline CDR1 is MNHEY and CDR2 is SVGAGI. CDR3 size: 15 residues. The V gene end was trimmed by 5 bases and the J gene end by 9 bases; junction bases not matched to a gene: 11. Here the CDR3 DNA reads TGTGCCAGCAGTGGCGGGACTAGCAGCGGGTTTGAGCAGTTCTTC. Its protein is CASSGGTSSGFEQFF.

This sequence joins TRBV10-3 and TRBJ2-7; TRBD2 might be the D (6 bases). This CDR3 contains 14 residues. The germline V gene has CDR1 ENHRY and CDR2 SYGVKD. V dropped 4 bases and J dropped 6 bases, with 16 bases sitting between them. The CDR3: CAISARAGPGEQYF. CDR3 nucleotides: TGTGCCATCAGTGCGCGGGCGGGACCGGGCGAGCAGTACTTC.

This sequence joins TRBV19 and TRBJ2-7, with TRBD2 matching 9 bases. The germline CDR1 and CDR2 sequences are LNHDA and SQIVND (reference sequence). This CDR3 has 16 residues. With V trimmed by 7 bases and J by 4 bases, 14 bases remained unmatched. In nucleotides, the CDR3 is TGTGCCAGTACCCCCATTCCGGGACTAGCTCTATACGAGCAGTACTTC. Its translation: CASTPIPGLALYEQYF.

The chain links TRBV6-1 to TRBJ1-2; TRBD1 might be the D (6 bases). This CDR3 is 14 amino acids long. Germline values: CDR1 MNHNS, CDR2 SASEGT. V lost 4 bases, J lost 2 bases, and 11 bases lay in between. CDR3 bases: TGTGCCAGCAGTGGACAGGTGGGGAACTATGGCTACACCTTC. Translation gives CASSGQVGNYGYTF.

V and J are TRBV30 and TRBJ2-5; 8 bases fit TRBD2. V lost 3 bases and J lost 3; bases outside the gene matches: 6. This CDR3 has 14 amino acids. CDR1 is GTSNPN and CDR2 is SVGIG in the germline V gene (reference sequence). CDR3 region: CAWSKAGVEETQYF. In DNA form, the CDR3 reads TGTGCCTGGAGCAAAGCGGGAGTGGAAGAGACCCAGTACTTC.

The count of this clone is one. The chain links TRBV6-6 to TRBJ2-2; perhaps TRBD2 as D (5 bases). This CDR3 is 16 amino acids long. V was shortened by 5 bases and J by 0 bases, with 13 bases between the two germline ends. Germline V gene data show CDR1 as MNHNY and CDR2 as SVGAGI (reference sequence). The chain's CDR3 is CASSKYGITNTGELFF. The CDR3 DNA is TGTGCCAGCAGTAAATACGGGATAACGAACACCGGGGAGCTGTTTTTT.

Concerning this clone: This specimen includes other DNA sequences encoding the same CDR3. This chain uses TRBV28 with TRBJ1-1; 7 bases fit TRBD1. Germline CDR1 is MDHEN and CDR2 is SYDVKM. Losses at the gene ends were 6 bases for V and 1 base for J; bases not matched to a gene: 2. CDR3 length: 13 amino acids. The CDR3 here is CASRRTGNTEAFF. The CDR3 DNA is TGTGCCAGCAGAAGGACAGGGAACACTGAAGCTTTCTTT. Full variable domain (remainder filled in from reference TRBV28 and TRBJ1-1): DVKVTQSSRYLVKRTGEKVFLECVQDMDHENMFWYRQDPGLGLRLIYFSYDVKMKEKGDIPEGYSVSREKKERFSLILESASTNQTSMYLCASRRTGNTEAFFGQGTRLTVV.

The chain combines TRBV5-5 with TRBJ2-4; D gene unclear. V was cut by 2 bases and J by 11 bases, with 8 bases left in between. CDR1 is SGHKS, CDR2 YYEKEE, per germline (reference sequence). The CDR3 extends over 11 amino acids. CDR3 DNA sequence: TGTGCCAGCAGCTTCAGCATCCTTCAGTACTTC. Translated, it gives CASSFSILQYF.

The table lists this clone with a count of one. This rearrangement joins TRBV7-2 to TRBJ1-5, with 9 bases aligning to TRBD1. The junction had 12 bases not matched to a gene; V was cut back by 3 bases and J by 0 bases. CDR1 is SGHTA, CDR2 FQGNSA, per germline. The CDR3 has 19 residues. CDR3 amino acids: CASSFNGLRDRVSNQPQHF. The CDR3 DNA follows: TGTGCCAGCAGCTTTAACGGTCTCCGGGACAGGGTTAGCAATCAGCCCCAGCATTTT.

Turning to this clone: Other DNA sequences in the sample encode the same CDR3. The rearrangement links TRBV7-3 to TRBJ1-1; D unclear. The CDR3 length is 14 residues. V was trimmed by 0 bases and J by 1 base, leaving 6 bases between them. Germline V gene sequence: CDR1 SGHTA, CDR2 FQGTGA. CDR3 sequence reads: CASSLTSGNTEAFF. In DNA form, the CDR3 reads TGTGCCAGCAGCTTAACTAGCGGGAACACTGAAGCTTTCTTT.

V gene TRBV5-6 combines with J gene TRBJ2-5, with TRBD2 matching 8 bases. The CDR3 sequence is 15 residues long. V gave up 2 bases and J gave up 5 bases; unmatched junction bases: 8. Germline V gene data show CDR1 as SGHDT and CDR2 as YYEEEE. This CDR3 reads CASSFLGLVKETQYF. DNA of the CDR3: TGTGCCAGCAGCTTCTTGGGACTAGTGAAGGAGACCCAGTACTTC.

The chain recombines TRBV2 with TRBJ2-1; D ambiguous. This CDR3 is built from 12 residues. Trimming pared 5 bases from V and 6 bases from J, leaving 8 bases between. Germline V gene sequence: CDR1 SNHLY, CDR2 FYNNEI. CDR3 region: CASSRPGNEQFF. CDR3 DNA sequence: TGTGCCAGCAGTAGACCAGGCAATGAGCAGTTCTTC.

The chain employs TRBV5-1 and TRBJ1-3, with D possibly matching TRBD1 (5 bases). V shed 0 bases and J shed 4 bases, with 11 bases lying between them. In germline, CDR1 is SGHRS, CDR2 YFSETQ. The CDR3 spans 15 residues. The CDR3 spells CASSLGDQAGNTIYF. CDR3 nucleotide sequence: TGCGCCAGCAGCTTGGGGGACCAAGCCGGAAACACCATATATTTT.

The V and J genes are TRBV27 and TRBJ2-7; D unclear. This CDR3 has 14 amino acids. From germline, CDR1 is MNHEY and CDR2 SMNVEV (reference sequence). V lost 4 bases, J lost 2 bases, and 12 bases lay in between. CDR3 region: CASSSRRGAYEQYF. DNA for the CDR3: TGTGCCAGCAGTTCTCGCCGCGGTGCCTACGAGCAGTACTTC.

The CDR3, as DNA: TGTGCCAGTAGTATAGGCCGGGACAGGGGTTGGACCCAGTACTTC. Protein: CASSIGRDRGWTQYF. V usage is TRBV19 and J usage is TRBJ2-5; TRBD1 matches at 10 bases. The V gene end was trimmed by 1 base and the J gene end by 7 bases; junction bases not matched to a gene: 6. Germline loops: CDR1 LNHDA, CDR2 SQIVND (reference sequence). The CDR3 has 15 amino acids.

V is TRBV18 and J is TRBJ2-3, with unresolved D. The V gene lost 3 bases and the J gene lost 2 bases, with 12 bases spanning the gap. The CDR3 loop spans 15 amino acids. Germline V lookup: CDR1 KGHSH, CDR2 LQKENI. This CDR3 is CASSPPTRATDTQYF. The CDR3 DNA reads as TGTGCCAGCTCACCCCCGACCCGGGCCACAGATACGCAGTATTTT. Using reference TRBV18 and TRBJ2-3 for the parts outside the CDR3, the full variable domain is NAGVMQNPRHLVRRRGQEARLRCSPMKGHSHVYWYRQLPEEGLKFMVYLQKENIIDESGMPKERFSAEFPKEGPSILRIQQVVRGDSAAYFCASSPPTRATDTQYFGPGTRLTVL.

The chain combines TRBV2 with TRBJ2-3; 12 bases fit TRBD2. The V gene end was trimmed by 7 bases and the J gene end by 4 bases; junction bases not matched to a gene: 15. Germline V gene sequence: CDR1 SNHLY, CDR2 FYNNEI. This CDR3 has 18 amino acids. CDR3 region: CASTPGGLAGGTSDTQYF. In DNA, the CDR3 is TGTGCCAGCACCCCGGGGGGTCTAGCGGGAGGGACTTCAGATACGCAGTATTTT.